One T cell receptor (beta chain) is described in this entry. Its target is unknown. There are 12 residues in the CDR3. V was clipped by 0 bases and J by 4 bases, with 5 bases between them. Germline CDR1 reads SGHDT; CDR2 reads YYEEEE. The data belong to a study of OX40 agonist ivuxolimab in advanced cancers. Study-level information: Patient treatment consisted of intravenous ivuxolimab administration every 2 weeks at 0.01 to 10 mg/kg. Around 40% of patients had received prior checkpoint inhibitor therapy.

Study outcomes and limitations: Averaging showed that CD8+ T cells had more expanded clones than CD4+ did.

Only in-frame clones appear in the TCRdb table, and some are missing; sequencing was by immunoSEQ multiplex PCR. The data show under 30,000 clones, with roughly 86% seen just once and roughly 27% held by the top ten. The material was CD4+ or CD8+ T cells sorted from blood, obtained in a trial of the OX40 agonist ivuxolimab. The chain couples TRBV5-6 to TRBJ2-7; no reliable D call. The sequence was obtained from an adult with an advanced solid tumor such as melanoma, head and neck, liver or kidney cancer. The chain's CDR3 is CASSLVTYEQYF. Written as DNA, the CDR3 is TGTGCCAGCAGCTTGGTGACATACGAGCAGTACTTC. The full variable domain, completed using reference TRBV5-6 and TRBJ2-7, is DAGVTQSPTHLIKTRGQQVTLRCSPKSGHDTVSWYQQALGQGPQFIFQYYEEEERQRGNFPDRFSGHQFPNYSSELNVNALLLGDSALYLCASSLVTYEQYFGPGTRLTVT.